This T cell receptor (beta chain) is drawn from a study of blood T cell repertoires in COVID-19. Study summary: The cDNA or gDNA used as material had been derived from T cells, B-cell-depleted T cells, or PBMCs.

Per the original methods: Estimation of nucleated cell counts was performed using reference gene primer amplification. Repertoires were generated with immunoSEQ multiplex PCR, while TCRdb's copy carries only in-frame clones and drops some. V and J calls and clone size are copied from that table; D and trimming were computed from the DNA. The data hold some 150,000 clones, with more than 85% observed a single time. CDR3 length: 11 amino acids. Germline CDR1 is DFQATT and CDR2 is SNEGSKA (reference sequence). V lost 1 base to trimming and J lost 6 bases, with 6 bases between them. Sample: peripheral blood. This clonotype was sampled from a human donor in a cohort sampled during active COVID-19. This sequence joins TRBV20-1 and TRBJ1-1, with D unclear. The CDR3 DNA reads as TGCAGTGCTAGAGGACACTCTGAAGCTTTCTTT. Its protein is CSARGHSEAFF.